The 10 T cell receptor beta chains given below trace back to one sample, sequenced in a study of STAT5B mutations in CD4+ large granular lymphocyte leukemia (dated by TCRdb to the early 2020s). Library preparation used the immunoSEQ multiplex PCR assay. TCRdb retrieved this table from immuneACCESS and kept in-frame rearrangements only. Not all clones are present; in checked studies, unresolved V genes account for under half, and no reason is known for the remainder. This sample comprises more than 35,000 clones, approximately 85% of them detected only once. Of the sample, less than 1.5% falls within the top ten clones. The sequencing input was CD4+ T cells from blood buffy coats. The receptors derive from a human donor in good health.

In DNA form, the CDR3 reads TGCAGTGCTAGGTCGGGCTATGGCTACACCTTC. Its protein product is CSARSGYGYTF. The rearrangement joins TRBV20-1 to TRBJ1-2; the D is unclear. V was cut by 3 bases and J by 4 bases, with 6 bases left in between. Germline CDR1 reads DFQATT; CDR2 reads SNEGSKA (reference sequence). This CDR3 spans 11 amino acids.

The rearrangement joins TRBV7-3 to TRBJ2-3, with TRBD1 as a possible D gene (6 bases). This CDR3 is 15 amino acids long. V was shortened by 5 bases and J by 7 bases, with 19 bases between the two germline ends. Germline assignment: CDR1 SGHTA and CDR2 FQGTGA. The CDR3 region has the DNA TGTGCCAGCAGCAAAACACTAGATGACAGGAATACGCAGTATTTT. It is translated as CASSKTLDDRNTQYF.

CDR3 bases: TGCGCCAGCAGCCTAGCAAAAAGGGGGGAGCTGTTTTTT. It encodes CASSLAKRGELFF. The chain combines TRBV23-1 with TRBJ2-2, with D perhaps TRBD2 (5 bases). TRBV23-1 is known as an ORF, though its function is uncertain. V was pared by 6 bases and J by 8 bases, with 13 bases between. This CDR3 is 13 amino acids long.

The genes are TRBV9 and TRBJ1-5; tentative D call: TRBD1 (5 bases). V gave up 3 bases and J gave up 0 bases, with 10 bases separating them. Per the germline V gene, CDR1 is SGDLS and CDR2 is YYNGEE. The length of the CDR3 is 15 residues. CDR3 sequence (DNA): TGTGCCAGCAGCGCGACAGATTATAGCAATCAGCCCCAGCATTTT. This encodes CASSATDYSNQPQHF.

The gene calls are TRBV4-2 and TRBJ1-2; D is ambiguous. The germline gives CDR1 LGHNA, CDR2 YNFKEQ. Trimming cost V 4 bases and J 8 bases, with 20 bases left between them. The CDR3 sequence is 15 residues long. CDR3 in DNA: TGTGCCAGCAGCCTCGGAGAAGGCCTTGGCTCCGGCTACACCTTC. It is translated as CASSLGEGLGSGYTF.

The chain is built from TRBV11-3 and TRBJ2-7; D unresolved. Germline assignment: CDR1 SGHNT and CDR2 YENEEA. This CDR3 region has 14 residues. V dropped 6 bases and J dropped 7 bases, with 19 bases sitting between them. CDR3 sequence reads: CASRFGPSNVEQYF. The CDR3 nucleotides read TGTGCCAGCAGGTTCGGGCCCAGCAATGTAGAGCAGTACTTC.

The rearrangement links TRBV7-2 to TRBJ1-1; no clear D. V was cut by 5 bases and J by 7 bases, with 11 bases left in between. From germline, CDR1 is SGHTA and CDR2 FQGNSA. The CDR3 is 12 residues long. For the CDR3, the DNA is TGTGCCAGCAGCCGGCAAGGGTTTGAAGCTTTCTTT. This translates into CASSRQGFEAFF.

This chain uses TRBV9 with TRBJ1-1; D gene unclear. The CDR3 covers 15 residues. Germline CDR1 and CDR2: SGDLS and YYNGEE. V lost 0 bases and J lost 6, with 15 bases in between. CDR3 sequence: CASSVDLLPDAEAFF. The DNA of the CDR3 is TGTGCCAGCAGCGTAGATCTTTTACCGGACGCTGAAGCTTTCTTT.

The CDR3 reads CASSQDSPERYF. In nucleotides, the CDR3 is TGTGCCAGCAGCCAAGACTCTCCCGAGAGGTACTTC. The genes are TRBV14 and TRBJ2-7; D call uncertain. Trimming pared 0 bases from V and 12 bases from J, leaving 12 bases between. Germline V gene lookup returns CDR1 SGHDN and CDR2 FVKESK. The CDR3 sequence is 12 residues long.

The chain employs TRBV28 and TRBJ2-7; 8 bases align to TRBD2. Per the germline V gene, CDR1 is MDHEN and CDR2 is SYDVKM. The CDR3 extends over 16 amino acids. Trimming cost V 6 bases and J 1 base; bases outside gene matches: 11. The CDR3 is CASSPGSTSGSYEQYF. The CDR3, as DNA: TGTGCCAGCAGCCCCGGGAGCACTAGCGGATCCTACGAGCAGTACTTC.